The clone carrying this T cell receptor beta chain was seen more than once but under ten times. This sample was taken from a study of T cell responses to AZD1222 COVID-19 vaccine. The germline CDR1 and CDR2 sequences are MNHEY and SVGAGI. Trimming stripped 6 bases from V and 4 bases from J, with 18 bases between. The CDR3 loop spans 15 amino acids. Sequenced by immunoSEQ multiplex PCR; TCRdb stores in-frame clones only, minus some. This table has roughly 120,000 clones, roughly 85% appearing once. This clonotype originated in an adult in good health. The sample in question was peripheral blood, obtained on day 0 of AZD1222 vaccination. The chain employs TRBV6-5 and TRBJ1-2; possible D gene TRBD1, 6 bases. The CDR3 spells CASSKPSGQSYGYTF. The CDR3 coding sequence is TGTGCCAGCAGCAAACCCTCAGGACAGAGCTATGGCTACACCTTC.